This T cell receptor beta chain was sequenced for a study of T cell repertoires in cytomegalovirus infection. This clonotype was seen many times. Germline V lookup: CDR1 SGHTA, CDR2 FQGNSA. This CDR3 spans 16 amino acids. The V gene end was trimmed by 0 bases and the J gene end by 5 bases; junction bases not matched to a gene: 7. TCRdb used MiXCR to reprocess the reads, holding one entry per CDR3 protein. The sample shows fewer than 200,000 distinct CDR3 sequences, 7.5% to 10% of them seen only once. Specimen: PBMCs. This chain uses TRBV7-2 with TRBJ2-7; TRBD2 matches 10 bases. The TCR was taken from a human donor in good health (CMV status not recorded). Some clones in this sample may be carry-over from other donors' samples. CDR3 nucleotides: TGTGCCAGCAGCTTAGCGGTAGCGGGGGGTCTACACGAGCAGTACTTC. It encodes CASSLAVAGGLHEQYF.